This T cell receptor (beta chain) emerged from a study of blood T cell repertoires in COVID-19. For the study at large: Donors in the United States, Italy and Spain gave samples during acute or convalescent COVID-19. PBMCs, B-cell-depleted T cells, or T cells provided the cDNA or gDNA that made up the material.

Study processing details: Reference gene primer amplification gave estimated nucleated cell counts. Method: immunoSEQ multiplex PCR; TCRdb's copy keeps in-frame clones and lacks some. D and trimming come from the DNA, and the V and J calls and clone size come from that table. The repertoire holds some 230,000 clones, around 83% seen once, with around 7.2% in the top ten. V was trimmed by 6 bases and J by 5 bases, leaving 19 bases between them. The CDR3 has 15 residues. The germline V gene encodes CDR1 MNHEY and CDR2 SVGEGT. The TCR comes from a woman aged 45-59 years with acute or convalescent COVID-19. This chain links TRBV6-2 or TRBV6-3 with TRBJ2-5; D perhaps matches TRBD2 (7 bases). The sequenced sample was peripheral blood. CDR3 DNA: TGTGCCAGCAGCTCATGGGGCGGGGGCTGGGAGACCCAGTACTTC. This sequence encodes CASSSWGGGWETQYF.